The 27 T cell receptor beta chains below all came from one sample that was sequenced in a study of T cell changes during pregnancy in multiple sclerosis. Only in-frame clones appear in the TCRdb table, and some are missing; sequencing was by immunoSEQ multiplex PCR. The repertoire consists of approximately 60,000 clones, with 92% occurring once and the leading ten covering roughly 0.19%. Here the sequenced sample was CD4+ T cells from peripheral blood mononuclear cells, taken in the second trimester of pregnancy. These receptors came from a female donor with multiple sclerosis, enrolled in a pregnancy study.

The CDR3 sequence is CASSRGQGAGQPQHF. CDR3 coding DNA: TGTGCCAGCAGCCGGGGACAGGGGGCAGGCCAGCCCCAGCATTTT. This chain joins TRBV6-1 and TRBJ1-5, with 12 bases identical to TRBD1. The germline gives CDR1 MNHNS, CDR2 SASEGT. V was clipped by 6 bases and J by 7 bases; unmatched bases: 7. This CDR3 is built from 15 residues.

The V call is TRBV5-1, the J call TRBJ2-1; 10 bases map to TRBD2. CDR3 length: 17 amino acids. CDR1 and CDR2 (germline): SGHRS, YFSETQ. V dropped 1 base and J dropped 3; count of bases not matched to a gene: 7. The CDR3 DNA is TGCGCCAGCAGCTTGCTCATAGCGGGAGGAAACTACAATGAGCAGTTCTTC. Translated, it gives CASSLLIAGGNYNEQFF.

V usage is TRBV5-1 and J usage is TRBJ2-1; TRBD2 agrees at 10 bases. The germline V gene encodes CDR1 SGHRS and CDR2 YFSETQ. V gave up 5 bases and J gave up 5 bases; unmatched junction bases: 4. There are 14 residues in the CDR3. The CDR3 DNA sequence: TGCGCCAGCAGGTGGACTAGCGGCCACAATGAGCAGTTCTTC. Protein: CASRWTSGHNEQFF.

J is TRBJ1-2 and V is TRBV10-1; tentatively, D is TRBD1 (5 bases). The V gene's germline CDR1 is WNHNN and CDR2 SYGVQD (reference sequence). The CDR3 is made up of 19 amino acids. V was clipped by 3 bases and J by 8 bases, with 31 bases between them. CDR3 in amino acids: CASSDRVPLMVRPYTGYTF. The CDR3, as DNA: TGCGCCAGCAGTGACAGGGTCCCCTTGATGGTGCGGCCCTATACGGGCTACACCTTC.

This sequence joins TRBV7-9 and TRBJ2-2; 9 bases map to TRBD1. Germline V lookup: CDR1 SEHNR, CDR2 FQNEAQ (reference sequence). The CDR3 runs to 15 residues. The V and J ends lost 8 bases and 6 bases, in that order; junction bases with no gene match: 10. This chain's CDR3 is CASDPEQGAPGELFF. CDR3 bases: TGTGCCAGCGACCCCGAACAGGGGGCGCCCGGGGAGCTGTTTTTT.

The chain combines TRBV9 with TRBJ2-5, with TRBD2 matching over 11 bases. The CDR3 covers 19 residues. Germline assignment: CDR1 SGDLS and CDR2 YYNGEE. V shed 3 bases, J shed 0 bases, and the junction held 13 bases outside the gene matches. The CDR3 sequence: CASSEGVPTSGTYQETQYF. DNA of the CDR3: TGTGCCAGCAGCGAGGGGGTACCGACTAGCGGGACGTACCAAGAGACCCAGTACTTC.

This chain joins TRBV5-6 and TRBJ2-5; 11 bases agree with TRBD2. V shed 4 bases and J 1 base; nucleotides not matched to a gene: 9. Per germline, CDR1 SGHDT and CDR2 YYEEEE. This CDR3 has 17 residues. CDR3 coding DNA: TGTGCCAGCAGCCCTCGACTAGCGGGAAGCCGCCAAGAGACCCAGTACTTC. Residues: CASSPRLAGSRQETQYF.

The chain couples TRBV15 to TRBJ1-4; 9 nucleotides align to TRBD1. Per germline, CDR1 LNHNV and CDR2 YYDKDF (reference sequence). V dropped 5 bases and J dropped 8; count of bases not matched to a gene: 6. This CDR3 comprises 14 residues. The CDR3 sequence: CATSQDRGWEKLFF. CDR3 sequence (DNA): TGTGCCACCAGCCAGGACAGGGGATGGGAAAAACTGTTTTTT.

The V and J genes are TRBV25-1 and TRBJ2-3, with a possible D match to TRBD1 (6 bases). Looked up from germline, CDR1 is MGHDK and CDR2 is SYGVNS. The germline V and J ends were trimmed by 4 bases and 5 bases, with 19 bases remaining between them. CDR3 size: 16 residues. The CDR3 sequence: CASSGTEHTGGDTQYF. The CDR3 bases are TGTGCCAGCAGTGGGACAGAGCATACAGGTGGAGATACGCAGTATTTT.

The V call is TRBV28, the J call TRBJ1-1; 10 positions match TRBD1. The V and J ends lost 7 bases and 3 bases, in that order; junction bases with no gene match: 5. Germline V CDR1 and CDR2: MDHEN, SYDVKM. The CDR3 sequence is 14 residues long. In DNA, the CDR3 is TGTGCCAGCATTGCCGGGACAGGGGACACTGAAGCTTTCTTT. It is translated as CASIAGTGDTEAFF.

This chain links TRBV25-1 with TRBJ1-1, with 7 nucleotides matching TRBD1. The ends lost 6 bases at V and 4 bases at J; junction bases unmatched: 5. Germline V CDR1 and CDR2: MGHDK, SYGVNS. The CDR3 consists of 13 residues. The CDR3 spells CASRDRWVTEAFF. The CDR3 DNA sequence: TGTGCCAGCAGGGACAGGTGGGTCACTGAAGCTTTCTTT.

The chain is built from TRBV19 and TRBJ2-5, with 8 bases lining up with TRBD1. Trimming took 4 bases from V and 0 from J; bases not matched to a gene: 4. This CDR3 spans 15 amino acids. CDR1 LNHDA and CDR2 SQIVND come from the germline V gene (reference sequence). This chain's CDR3 is CASSRRTGYQETQYF. The CDR3 DNA sequence: TGTGCCAGTAGTAGGCGGACAGGGTACCAAGAGACCCAGTACTTC.

The chain carries TRBV5-1 and TRBJ1-2; TRBD1 matches 11 bases. In germline, CDR1 is SGHRS, CDR2 YFSETQ. This CDR3 contains 16 residues. With V trimmed by 4 bases and J by 6 bases, 11 bases remained unmatched. This CDR3 reads CASSPSTDRGLHGYTF. The DNA of the CDR3 is TGCGCCAGCAGCCCGTCGACGGACAGGGGGCTGCATGGCTACACCTTC.

The genes are TRBV7-9 and TRBJ1-2, with TRBD1 identical over 11 bases. Germline V CDR1 and CDR2: SEHNR, FQNEAQ (reference sequence). This CDR3 comprises 15 residues. Losses at the gene ends were 2 bases for V and 4 bases for J; bases not matched to a gene: 3. The CDR3 DNA sequence: TGTGCCAGCAGCTTAATAGGGACAGGGGGCTATGGCTACACCTTC. Translation gives CASSLIGTGGYGYTF.

The chain uses TRBV5-8 and TRBJ1-1, with D unclear. There are 13 residues in the CDR3. Germline CDR1 reads SGHTS; CDR2 reads YDEGEE. V was cut by 4 bases and J by 0 bases, with 7 bases left in between. This CDR3 is CASSILVNTEAFF. In DNA, the CDR3 is TGTGCCAGCAGCATATTAGTGAACACTGAAGCTTTCTTT.

This chain connects TRBV28 to TRBJ1-6; 7 bases line up with TRBD1. This CDR3 has 14 amino acids. Germline V gives CDR1 MDHEN, CDR2 SYDVKM. The V gene end was trimmed by 4 bases and the J gene end by 9 bases; junction bases not matched to a gene: 6. The CDR3 DNA reads as TGTGCCAGCAGTTCAGGGGCAGGGGGTTCACCCCTCCACTTT. This encodes CASSSGAGGSPLHF.

The chain uses TRBV6-5 and TRBJ1-2; TRBD1 aligns across 7 bases. CDR3 length: 14 amino acids. Germline V gives CDR1 MNHEY, CDR2 SVGAGI. Trimming at V came to 1 base and at J to 7 bases, leaving 6 bases not matched to a gene. The CDR3 sequence is CASSYFNRGAGYTF. The CDR3 DNA reads TGTGCCAGCAGTTACTTCAACAGGGGAGCTGGCTACACCTTC.

In its sample, this clone was seen a few times. Here the CDR3 reads CASSLDQGAAGNTIYF. The CDR3 DNA sequence: TGTGCCAGCAGCTTGGATCAGGGGGCAGCTGGAAACACCATATATTTT. J is TRBJ1-3 and V is TRBV5-4, with 8 positions matching TRBD1. The CDR3 is 16 amino acids. J gave up 2 bases and V 0 bases, and 4 bases lay outside the gene matches. The germline V gene encodes CDR1 SGHNT and CDR2 YYREEE (reference sequence).

The chain employs TRBV5-6 and TRBJ2-3, with 11 bases fitting TRBD2. Looked up from germline, CDR1 is SGHDT and CDR2 is YYEEEE. Germline trimming cut 4 bases from V and 6 bases from J; bases unmatched to any gene: 13. This CDR3 has 17 residues. The CDR3 nucleotides read TGTGCCAGCAGCACTCTTAGCGGGGGGGCCTCTCAGGATACGCAGTATTTT. This codes for CASSTLSGGASQDTQYF.

The DNA for the CDR3 is TGTGCCAGCCTTACGAGAACTGGGGCCAACGTCCTGACTTTC. Protein product: CASLTRTGANVLTF. The chain combines TRBV28 with TRBJ2-6, with unresolved D. The germline CDR1 and CDR2 sequences are MDHEN and SYDVKM. This CDR3 has 14 residues. V was shortened by 8 bases and J by 2 bases, with 10 bases between the two germline ends.

The V and J genes are TRBV10-3 and TRBJ2-2, with 8 bases fitting TRBD1. Germline CDR1 ENHRY, CDR2 SYGVKD. The CDR3 contains 14 residues. Trimming at V came to 6 bases and at J to 7 bases, leaving 7 bases not matched to a gene. CDR3 bases: TGTGCCATCAGGAGACAGGGGACGATCGGGGAGCTGTTTTTT. Protein: CAIRRQGTIGELFF.

The chain recombines TRBV5-6 with TRBJ1-2; D is unclear. Per the germline V gene, CDR1 is SGHDT and CDR2 is YYEEEE. V lost 5 bases, J lost 4 bases, and 9 bases lay in between. The CDR3 is 12 amino acids. The CDR3 sequence is CASSSRIYGYTF. The CDR3 bases are TGTGCCAGCAGTTCCAGAATCTATGGCTACACCTTC.

V is TRBV7-9 and J is TRBJ2-3; 12 nucleotides align to TRBD2. Germline V gives CDR1 SEHNR, CDR2 FQNEAQ (reference sequence). V gave up 5 bases and J gave up 2 bases; unmatched junction bases: 11. The CDR3 has 18 residues. For the CDR3, the DNA is TGTGCCAGCAGCCTCCCCCGCCGACTAGCGGGAGCCACAGATACGCAGTATTTT. It is translated as CASSLPRRLAGATDTQYF.

The chain uses TRBV6-4 and TRBJ2-3; TRBD2 agrees at 7 bases. The trim removed 0 bases at V and 2 bases at J, leaving 5 bases unmatched. There are 16 residues in the CDR3. Germline CDR1 and CDR2: MRHNA and SNTAGT. CDR3: CASSDSASGLTDTQYF. As DNA, the CDR3 is TGTGCCAGCAGTGACTCCGCTAGCGGCCTCACAGATACGCAGTATTTT.

This clone was counted only a few times. The rearrangement links TRBV6-6 to TRBJ1-1; perhaps TRBD1 as D (5 bases). The CDR3 loop spans 12 amino acids. CDR1 is MNHNY, CDR2 SVGAGI, per germline (reference sequence). Trimming took off 8 bases at V and 3 bases at J, with 10 bases between the two ends. The DNA for the CDR3 is TGTGCCAGCCACGGGGGGGACACTGAAGCTTTCTTT. Translating it yields CASHGGDTEAFF.

The J gene is TRBJ1-1, the V gene TRBV19; 8 bases align to TRBD1. J gave up 0 bases and V 7 bases, and 13 bases lay outside the gene matches. The CDR3 covers 17 residues. Germline loops: CDR1 LNHDA, CDR2 SQIVND (reference sequence). This CDR3 is CASTHLTRGRMNTEAFF. DNA for the CDR3: TGTGCCAGTACCCACTTAACCAGGGGGCGGATGAACACTGAAGCTTTCTTT.

The chain recombines TRBV5-1 with TRBJ1-1; 7 positions agree with TRBD1. Germline CDR1 is SGHRS and CDR2 is YFSETQ. This CDR3 has 13 amino acids. The J segment lost 7 bases and the V segment lost 4 bases, leaving 7 bases of the junction unmatched. CDR3 nucleotide sequence: TGCGCCAGCAGCCGGGACAGTCCGCTTGAAGCTTTCTTT. Its protein is CASSRDSPLEAFF.